This entry is about one TCR beta chain. Germline loops: CDR1 MNHEY, CDR2 SVGEGT. The V segment lost 4 bases and the J segment 6 bases; nucleotides outside the gene matches: 17. The CDR3 is made up of 18 amino acids. The data originate from a study of control samples from healthy donors and cancer patients. Assay: immunoSEQ multiplex PCR; the TCRdb copy retains only in-frame clones and omits some. The sample records about 170,000 clones, just over 90% being singletons. The rearrangement uses TRBV6-2 or TRBV6-3 and TRBJ2-5; 10 nucleotides line up with TRBD1. Sample: blood. The clonotype comes from a woman aged 55-70 years in good health. CDR3 DNA: TGTGCCAGCAGTTTTTTAATAGTTGGACAGGGGGTAATGAAGACCCAGTACTTC. Translated, it gives CASSFLIVGQGVMKTQYF.